These 10 T cell receptor beta chains originate from one sample sequenced in a study of response to subunit inactivated influenza vaccine. MiXCR, run by TCRdb on the RT-PCR reads, gives a single entry per CDR3 protein. This table has 550,000 to 600,000 distinct CDR3 sequences, 12% appearing once. The source material was PBMCs from blood, sampled on the day of vaccination. All receptors come from a man over 45 who received an inactivated influenza vaccine.

This clonotype was counted a few times. The genes are TRBV7-2 and TRBJ2-1; a possible D gene is TRBD2 (6 bases). V was cut by 5 bases and J by 5 bases, with 13 bases left in between. The length of the CDR3 is 14 residues. Looked up from germline, CDR1 is SGHTA and CDR2 is FQGNSA. CDR3 in amino acids: CASSQGLPNNEQFF. CDR3 DNA: TGTGCCAGCAGCCAGGGACTCCCAAACAATGAGCAGTTCTTC.

The chain is built from TRBV12-3 or TRBV12-4 and TRBJ2-3; 11 bases line up with TRBD2. V lost 6 bases to trimming and J lost 4 bases; unmatched junction nucleotides: 12. This CDR3 region has 17 residues. The CDR3 loop reads CASRPNLAGGGADTQYF. CDR3 nucleotides: TGTGCCAGCAGGCCTAACCTAGCGGGGGGCGGCGCAGATACGCAGTATTTT.

This clonotype occurred many times. The chain uses TRBV7-8 and TRBJ2-7, with unresolved D. Trimming pared 5 bases from V and 3 bases from J, leaving 26 bases between. Germline V CDR1 and CDR2: SGHVS, FQNEAQ. The CDR3 is 18 amino acids. The CDR3 loop is CASSQRGPRVQVYYEQYF. CDR3 nucleotides: TGTGCCAGCAGCCAAAGAGGCCCCCGGGTGCAGGTCTACTACGAGCAGTACTTC.

This clonotype has a handful of counts. CDR3 sequence (DNA): TGTGCCAGCAGCTCCCGCAACACTGAAGCTTTCTTT. Translated, it gives CASSSRNTEAFF. The chain links TRBV3-1 to TRBJ1-1; D ambiguous. The CDR3 length is 12 residues. The germline gives CDR1 LGHDT, CDR2 YNNKEL (reference sequence). Trimming stripped 5 bases from V and 2 bases from J, with 6 bases between.

The table lists this clonotype with a few counts. V usage is TRBV6-5 and J usage is TRBJ2-3, with D perhaps matching TRBD2 (6 bases). V was pared by 2 bases and J by 0 bases, with 12 bases between. CDR3 size: 16 residues. The V gene's germline CDR1 is MNHEY and CDR2 SVGAGI. CDR3 loop: CASSYTDYLSTDTQYF. In nucleotides, the CDR3 is TGTGCCAGCAGTTACACGGACTACCTAAGCACAGATACGCAGTATTTT.

The chain joins TRBV10-3 to TRBJ2-5, with TRBD2 as a possible D gene (6 bases). With 2 bases removed from V and 5 bases from J, the gap between germline ends came to 9 bases. This CDR3 comprises 13 residues. The germline V gene encodes CDR1 ENHRY and CDR2 SYGVKD. The CDR3 here is CAISEGLAETQYF. The DNA for the CDR3 is TGTGCCATCAGTGAGGGGCTAGCGGAGACCCAGTACTTC.

V usage is TRBV6-2 or TRBV6-3 and J usage is TRBJ2-3, with 13 positions matching TRBD2. V was clipped by 6 bases and J by 4 bases; unmatched bases: 10. Germline CDR1 is MNHEY and CDR2 is SVGEGT. The CDR3 spans 17 residues. CDR3 residues: CASSSYLTSGGADTQYF. DNA for the CDR3: TGTGCCAGCAGCAGCTACCTAACTAGCGGGGGGGCAGATACGCAGTATTTT.

V is TRBV3-1 and J is TRBJ2-7; 12 bases are a match to TRBD2. Losses at the gene ends were 6 bases for V and 6 bases for J; bases not matched to a gene: 9. This CDR3 is 15 amino acids long. Germline CDR1 is LGHDT and CDR2 is YNNKEL (reference sequence). CDR3 nucleotides: TGTGCCAGCAGGCTGACTAGCGGGAGTTCGGGCGAGCAGTACTTC. Translated, it gives CASRLTSGSSGEQYF.

This clonotype was counted between two and nine times. V gene TRBV11-2 combines with J gene TRBJ2-3; TRBD2 might be the D (6 bases). The CDR3 length is 15 residues. With 5 bases removed from V and 1 base from J, the gap between germline ends came to 13 bases. Germline CDR1 and CDR2: SGHAT and FQNNGV. The CDR3 protein is CASSPRRDGTDTQYF. In nucleotides, the CDR3 is TGTGCCAGCAGCCCCCGGAGGGACGGCACAGATACGCAGTATTTT.

This clonotype showed up just a few times. The chain combines TRBV12-3 or TRBV12-4 with TRBJ1-1, with D uncertain. The CDR3 loop spans 10 amino acids. V lost 3 bases, J lost 12 bases, and 8 bases lay in between. The CDR3 protein is CASSFDLTFF. CDR3 DNA sequence: TGTGCCAGCAGTTTTGATCTTACTTTCTTT.